Presented here are 21 T cell receptor beta chains from one specimen sequenced in a study of tumor and adjacent non-tumor tissue in lung cancer. A modified ARM-PCR protocol with three rounds of nested PCR amplified TCRbeta. TCRdb processed the multiplex PCR reads anew with MiXCR; each CDR3 protein has one entry. The sample holds 60,000 to 90,000 distinct CDR3 sequences; roughly 73% are singletons and the top ten take 9.5% to 15%. This sample's RNA came from whole unsorted tissue. Sequencing used lung tumor tissue. The receptors were sampled from a woman aged 45 to 65 with non-small cell lung cancer.

The chain combines TRBV20-1 with TRBJ2-3, with 8 bases lining up with TRBD2. CDR1 is DFQATT, CDR2 SNEGSKA, per germline (reference sequence). Trimming at V came to 5 bases and at J to 7 bases, leaving 8 bases not matched to a gene. The CDR3 has 13 residues. The CDR3 DNA follows: TGCAGTGCTTGCCGGACTAGCAATTATACGCAGTATTTT. This encodes CSACRTSNYTQYF.

About this clonotype itself: One end of the junction fails to match germline, which may point to a read error. This rearrangement joins TRBV6-1 to TRBJ2-6, with D possibly being TRBD1 (5 bases). Germline V gene lookup returns CDR1 MNHNS and CDR2 SASEGT. The CDR3 is 15 amino acids. CDR3 sequence (DNA): TGTGCCAGCAGTGTAGGAGCCTCTGGGGCCAACATCCTGATTTTC. This sequence encodes CASSVGASGANILIF.

On this clonotype itself: A much larger clone differs by one base, so this may be a read error. The rearrangement uses TRBV11-2 and TRBJ2-1, with TRBD2 identical over 8 bases. Germline V gives CDR1 SGHAT, CDR2 FQNNGV. There are 17 residues in the CDR3. Here the CDR3 reads CASSLDMGGRFYNEQLF. Written as DNA, the CDR3 is TGTGCCAGCAGCTTAGATATGGGCGGGAGGTTCTACAATGAGCAGCTCTTC.

Concerning this clonotype: At one boundary the junction diverges from the germline segment, which might be a read error. V is TRBV28 and J is TRBJ2-1, with 9 bases fitting TRBD2. The CDR3 sequence is 17 residues long. Germline-derived CDR1 and CDR2 are MDHEN and SYDVKM. The CDR3 coding sequence is TGTGCCAGCAGTTTATATGGCGGGAGGGACGGGGACAATGAGCAGTTTTTC. Encoded protein: CASSLYGGRDGDNEQFF.

A word on this clonotype: The missing conserved phenylalanine or tryptophan at the end of this CDR3 makes a read error likely. The DNA is omitted, as the CDR3 cannot be located on it reliably, and the CDR3 follows TCRdb's listing. CDR3 loop: CASSLGGLAGVGEHFY. The chain combines TRBV11-2 with TRBJ2-1; the table's D call, TRBD2, was not checked against the DNA. The CDR3 is 16 amino acids long, termini counted. Germline CDR1 is SGHAT and CDR2 is FQNNGV.

With respect to this clonotype: The conserved phenylalanine or tryptophan is not found at the CDR3 terminus, so this likely reflects a read error. This chain links TRBV7-9 with TRBJ2-3, with TRBD2 matching over 8 bases. CDR3 length equals 17 residues. Germline V gene data show CDR1 as SEHNR and CDR2 as FQNEAQ (reference sequence). Trimming cost V 2 bases and J 3 bases; bases outside gene matches: 10. CDR3 protein: CASSLTIGTRVTDTQYS. DNA of the CDR3: TGTGCCAGCAGCTTAACCATAGGGACTAGGGTTACAGATACGCAGTATTCT.

Comments on this clonotype: Its ends do not fully match the called genes, so a read error is possible. The CDR3 DNA follows: TGTGCCAGCTCACCGAGGGACAGGGGGCAATCTGAAACTTTCTTT. This translates into CASSPRDRGQSETFF. The V and J genes are TRBV18 and TRBJ1-1; 12 bases align to TRBD1. Germline V gene data show CDR1 as KGHSH and CDR2 as LQKENI. This CDR3 has 15 residues.

Concerning this clonotype: One end of the junction fails to match germline, which may point to a read error. The rearrangement links TRBV6-6 to TRBJ1-6, with a weak D call TRBD1 (6 bases). The CDR3 runs 15 residues. Germline loops: CDR1 MNHNY, CDR2 SVGAGI (reference sequence). The CDR3: CASTSPAQGNSPLHF. The CDR3 region has the DNA TGTGCCAGCACTTCTCCGGCTCAGGGGAATTCACCCCTCCATTTT.

The rearrangement uses TRBV4-2 and TRBJ1-1; 7 bases are shared with TRBD1. V trimming: 4 bases; J trimming: 6 bases; junction bases outside the gene matches: 11. Germline lookup yields CDR1 LGHNA and CDR2 YNFKEQ. The CDR3 is 15 amino acids. For the CDR3, the DNA is TGTGCCAGCAGCCCAGATGGACAGGTAAACGCTGAAGCTTTCTTT. Protein: CASSPDGQVNAEAFF.

This clonotype occurred once. At one end the junction does not follow the germline gene, possibly because of a read error. This chain joins TRBV20-1 and TRBJ2-2; tentative D call: TRBD1 (6 bases). This CDR3 has 16 residues. From germline, CDR1 is DFQATT and CDR2 SNEGSKA (reference sequence). In DNA form, the CDR3 reads TGCAGTGCTCTGGATTTACTAGGGGGAGACACCGGGGAGTTGTTTTTT. It codes for CSALDLLGGDTGELFF.

The rearrangement joins TRBV11-2 to TRBJ2-3, with D maybe TRBD2 (5 bases). This CDR3 has 12 amino acids. Germline CDR1 is SGHAT and CDR2 is FQNNGV. CDR3 in DNA: TGTGCGAGCGGTGAGTTCCGTGATACGCAGTATTTT. Protein: CASGEFRDTQYF. The full variable domain, with the rest looked up from reference TRBV11-2 and TRBJ2-3, is EAGVAQSPRYKIIEKRQSVAFWCNPISGHATLYWYQQILGQGPKLLIQFQNNGVVDDSQLPKDRFSAERLKGVDSTLKIQPAKLEDSAVYLCASGEFRDTQYFGPGTRLTVL.

Notes on this clonotype: One junction end disagrees with the germline gene, perhaps due to a read error. V usage is TRBV6-1 and J usage is TRBJ1-5; a weak D match, TRBD1 (5 bases). This CDR3 comprises 14 residues. Germline assignment: CDR1 MNHNS and CDR2 SASEGT. CDR3 nucleotides: TGTGCCAGCAGAAACGGGGGGAGCAATCAGCCCCTGCAGTTT. Encoded protein: CASRNGGSNQPLQF.

As to this clonotype: A read error may account for a junction end that differs from germline. The chain has TRBV4-2 and TRBJ2-1; possibly TRBD1 or TRBD2 for D (6 bases each). The CDR3 is 17 residues long. In germline, CDR1 is LGHNA, CDR2 YNFKEQ. CDR3 DNA sequence: TGTGCCAACAGCCAAGAGGGGGGTGGCGAGCCCTACAATGAGCACTTCTTC. Amino acids: CANSQEGGGEPYNEHFF.

This clonotype was found once. A read error may be the cause here, since a much bigger clone is one base away. The chain carries TRBV6-4 and TRBJ1-1; D is unresolved. This CDR3 spans 13 amino acids. In germline, CDR1 is MRHNA, CDR2 SNTAGT. CDR3 DNA: TGTGCCAGCAGTGCACAATTTGACACTGAAGCTCTCTTT. Amino acid sequence: CASSAQFDTEALF.

In regard to this clonotype: Germline and junction disagree at one end, which may indicate a read error. The genes are TRBV18 and TRBJ1-1; D not resolved. CDR3 length equals 13 residues. Germline loops: CDR1 KGHSH, CDR2 LQKENI. In nucleotides, the CDR3 is TGTGCCAGCTCACCCCGGCCGTTAACTGAGGCTTTCTTT. Amino acids: CASSPRPLTEAFF.

Concerning this clonotype itself: At one of its ends the junction is not consistent with the germline gene, which may arise from a read error. The V gene is TRBV29-1, the J gene TRBJ1-1; 9 nucleotides match TRBD1. The CDR3 spans 13 residues. CDR1 is SQVTM, CDR2 ANQGSEA, per germline. CDR3 amino acids: CRAGGTGNTEAFF. CDR3 bases: TGCAGGGCTGGGGGGACAGGGAACACTGAAGCTTTCTTC. Full variable domain (outside the CDR3, taken from reference TRBV29-1 and TRBJ1-1): SAVISQKPSRDICQRGTSLTIQCQVDSQVTMMFWYRQQPGQSLTLIATANQGSEATYESGFVIDKFPISRPNLTFSTLTVSNMSPEDSSIYLCRAGGTGNTEAFFGQGTRLTVV.

V and J are TRBV5-6 and TRBJ2-7; a weak D match, TRBD2 (6 bases). The germline gives CDR1 SGHDT, CDR2 YYEEEE. The V gene lost 6 bases and the J gene lost 0 bases, with 13 bases spanning the gap. CDR3 length: 14 amino acids. DNA for the CDR3: TGTGCCAGCAACCTTTCGGGACTCTCCTACGAGCAGTACTTC. It is translated as CASNLSGLSYEQYF. The full variable domain, completed using reference TRBV5-6 and TRBJ2-7, is DAGVTQSPTHLIKTRGQQVTLRCSPKSGHDTVSWYQQALGQGPQFIFQYYEEEERQRGNFPDRFSGHQFPNYSSELNVNALLLGDSALYLCASNLSGLSYEQYFGPGTRLTVT.

This chain links TRBV10-2 with TRBJ2-1; 8 bases are shared with TRBD2. The CDR3 loop spans 18 amino acids. Germline V gene data show CDR1 as WSHSY and CDR2 as SAAADI. V lost 1 base to trimming and J lost 8 bases; unmatched junction nucleotides: 16. CDR3 sequence reads: CASSEFGGELAGGDEQFF. The DNA of the CDR3 is TGCGCCAGCAGTGAGTTCGGGGGCGAGCTAGCGGGTGGGGATGAGCAGTTCTTC.

The V and J genes are TRBV5-5 and TRBJ2-7; 10 bases align to TRBD1. CDR1 is SGHKS and CDR2 is YYEKEE in the germline V gene (reference sequence). The CDR3 sequence is 14 residues long. CDR3 sequence (DNA): TGTGTCACCAGCTACGGGACAGGGGTCTACGAGCAGTACTTC. This sequence encodes CVTSYGTGVYEQYF.

As to this clonotype: The junction departs from the called germline gene at one end, perhaps through a read error. V and J are TRBV6-1 and TRBJ2-1; D is perhaps TRBD1 (5 bases). Looked up from germline, CDR1 is MNHNS and CDR2 is SASEGT. The CDR3 loop spans 15 amino acids. CDR3 protein: CVSSEAQGMYNEQFF. The DNA of the CDR3 is TGTGTCAGCAGTGAAGCCCAGGGCATGTACAATGAACAGTTCTTC.

Details on this clonotype: At one end the junction does not follow the germline gene, possibly because of a read error. This sequence joins TRBV12-3 or TRBV12-4 and TRBJ2-1; possible D gene TRBD2, 5 bases. The CDR3 extends over 15 amino acids. The CDR3 DNA reads as TGTGCCAGCAGTTTAGAGGCTAGCTGTTACAATGAGCAGTTATTC. Translated: CASSLEASCYNEQLF.